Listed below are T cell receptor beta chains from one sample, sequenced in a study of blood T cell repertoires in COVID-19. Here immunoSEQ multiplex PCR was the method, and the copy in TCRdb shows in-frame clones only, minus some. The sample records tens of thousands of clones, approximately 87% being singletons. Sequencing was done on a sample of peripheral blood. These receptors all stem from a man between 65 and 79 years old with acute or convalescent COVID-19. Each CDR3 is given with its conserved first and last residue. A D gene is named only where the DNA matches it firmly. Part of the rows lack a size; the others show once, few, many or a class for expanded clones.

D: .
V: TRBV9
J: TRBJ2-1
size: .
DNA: TGTGCCAGCAGCGTAGGTGGGAGGAGTAATGAGCAGTTCTTC
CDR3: CASSVGGRSNEQFF

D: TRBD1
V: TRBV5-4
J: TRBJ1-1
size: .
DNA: TGTGCCAGCAGCAGGCCCTCAGGGGGGAACACTGAAGCTTTCTTT
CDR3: CASSRPSGGNTEAFF

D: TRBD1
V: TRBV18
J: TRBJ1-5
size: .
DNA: TGTGCCAGCTCACAGGAAACAGGGGGAGCTTATAGCAATCAGCCCCAGCATTTT
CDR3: CASSQETGGAYSNQPQHF

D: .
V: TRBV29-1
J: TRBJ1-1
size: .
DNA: TGCAGCGTTAGGAGCACGATAGACACTGAAGCTTTCTTT
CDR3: CSVRSTIDTEAFF

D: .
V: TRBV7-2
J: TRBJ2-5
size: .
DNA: TGTGCCAGCAAGAGGGAACAGGGAAATTGGGAGACCCAGTACTTC
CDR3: CASKREQGNWETQYF

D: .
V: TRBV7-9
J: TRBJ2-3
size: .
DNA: TGTGCCAGCAGCAGGGGCTTGGGGGACATAGATACGCAGTATTTT
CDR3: CASSRGLGDIDTQYF

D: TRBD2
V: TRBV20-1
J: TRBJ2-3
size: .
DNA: TGCGCGGGGGGAGGGACAGATACGCAGTATTTT
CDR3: CAGGGTDTQYF

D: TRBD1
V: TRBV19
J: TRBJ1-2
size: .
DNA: TGTGCCAGTAACACAGGGGGAGGTTTTAATGGCTACACCTTC
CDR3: CASNTGGGFNGYTF

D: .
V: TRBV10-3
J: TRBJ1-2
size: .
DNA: TGTGCCATCAGTGAGCCCAACAGGGACTATGGCTACACCTTC
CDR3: CAISEPNRDYGYTF

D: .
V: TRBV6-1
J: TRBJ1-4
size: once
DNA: TGTGCCAGCAGTGAAACTCTTGCCTTTAAAGATTGGGAAAAACTGTTTTTT
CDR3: CASSETLAFKDWEKLFF

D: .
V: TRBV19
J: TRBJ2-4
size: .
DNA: TGTGCCAGTAGTAGGGAGAGTGGGGACTTAAACATTCAGTACTTC
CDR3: CASSRESGDLNIQYF

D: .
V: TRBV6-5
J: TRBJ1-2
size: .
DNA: TGTGCCAGCAGGCGGGGGTCCTGGGATGGCTACACCTTC
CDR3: CASRRGSWDGYTF

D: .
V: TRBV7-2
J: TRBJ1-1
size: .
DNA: TGTGCCAGCAGCTTAGGGGCAGGAGGGGCGAACACTGAAGCTTTCTTT
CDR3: CASSLGAGGANTEAFF

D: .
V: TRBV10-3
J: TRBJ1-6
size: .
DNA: TGTGCCATCATGGGGGGTTCCTATAATTCACCCCTCCACTTT
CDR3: CAIMGGSYNSPLHF

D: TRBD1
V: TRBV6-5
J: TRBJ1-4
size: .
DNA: TGTGCCAGCAGCGCGACAGGGCTTAATGAAAAACTGTTTTTT
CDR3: CASSATGLNEKLFF

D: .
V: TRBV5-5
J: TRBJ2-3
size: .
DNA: TGTGCCAGCAGCTTGGCCCCGGCACAGGGAGTGGATACGCAGTATTTT
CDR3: CASSLAPAQGVDTQYF

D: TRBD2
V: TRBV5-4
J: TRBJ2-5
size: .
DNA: TGTGCCAGCAGCTTGAAGACTAGCGGTGATAAAGAGACCCAGTACTTC
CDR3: CASSLKTSGDKETQYF

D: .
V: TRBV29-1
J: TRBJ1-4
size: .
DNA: TGCAGCGTGTGTCGGGGGGACCCAACTAATGAAAAACTGTTTTTT
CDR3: CSVCRGDPTNEKLFF

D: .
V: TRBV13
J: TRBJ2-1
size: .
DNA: TGTGCCAGCAGCTCCCAGCGGGTAGAGGGAAATGAGCAGTTCTTC
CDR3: CASSSQRVEGNEQFF